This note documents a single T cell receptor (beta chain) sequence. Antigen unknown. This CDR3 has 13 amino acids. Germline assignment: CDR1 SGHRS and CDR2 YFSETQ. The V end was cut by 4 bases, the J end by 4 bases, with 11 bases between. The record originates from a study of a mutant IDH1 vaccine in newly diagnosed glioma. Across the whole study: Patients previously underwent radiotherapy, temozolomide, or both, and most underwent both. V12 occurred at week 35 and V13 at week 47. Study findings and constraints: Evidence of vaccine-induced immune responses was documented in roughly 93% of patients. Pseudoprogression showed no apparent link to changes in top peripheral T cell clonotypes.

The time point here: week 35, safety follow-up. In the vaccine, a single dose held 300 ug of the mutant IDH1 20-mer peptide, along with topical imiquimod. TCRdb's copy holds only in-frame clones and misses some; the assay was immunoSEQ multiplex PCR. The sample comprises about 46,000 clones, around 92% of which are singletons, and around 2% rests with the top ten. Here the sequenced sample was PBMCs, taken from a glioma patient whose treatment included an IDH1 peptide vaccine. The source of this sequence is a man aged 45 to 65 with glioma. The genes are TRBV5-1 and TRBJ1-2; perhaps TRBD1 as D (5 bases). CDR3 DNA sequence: TGCGCCAGCAGCATGACAGAGGCCTATGGCTACACCTTC. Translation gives CASSMTEAYGYTF. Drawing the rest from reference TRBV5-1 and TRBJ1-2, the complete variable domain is KAGVTQTPRYLIKTRGQQVTLSCSPISGHRSVSWYQQTPGQGLQFLFEYFSETQRNKGNFPGRFSGRQFSNSRSEMNVSTLELGDSALYLCASSMTEAYGYTFGSGTRLTVV.